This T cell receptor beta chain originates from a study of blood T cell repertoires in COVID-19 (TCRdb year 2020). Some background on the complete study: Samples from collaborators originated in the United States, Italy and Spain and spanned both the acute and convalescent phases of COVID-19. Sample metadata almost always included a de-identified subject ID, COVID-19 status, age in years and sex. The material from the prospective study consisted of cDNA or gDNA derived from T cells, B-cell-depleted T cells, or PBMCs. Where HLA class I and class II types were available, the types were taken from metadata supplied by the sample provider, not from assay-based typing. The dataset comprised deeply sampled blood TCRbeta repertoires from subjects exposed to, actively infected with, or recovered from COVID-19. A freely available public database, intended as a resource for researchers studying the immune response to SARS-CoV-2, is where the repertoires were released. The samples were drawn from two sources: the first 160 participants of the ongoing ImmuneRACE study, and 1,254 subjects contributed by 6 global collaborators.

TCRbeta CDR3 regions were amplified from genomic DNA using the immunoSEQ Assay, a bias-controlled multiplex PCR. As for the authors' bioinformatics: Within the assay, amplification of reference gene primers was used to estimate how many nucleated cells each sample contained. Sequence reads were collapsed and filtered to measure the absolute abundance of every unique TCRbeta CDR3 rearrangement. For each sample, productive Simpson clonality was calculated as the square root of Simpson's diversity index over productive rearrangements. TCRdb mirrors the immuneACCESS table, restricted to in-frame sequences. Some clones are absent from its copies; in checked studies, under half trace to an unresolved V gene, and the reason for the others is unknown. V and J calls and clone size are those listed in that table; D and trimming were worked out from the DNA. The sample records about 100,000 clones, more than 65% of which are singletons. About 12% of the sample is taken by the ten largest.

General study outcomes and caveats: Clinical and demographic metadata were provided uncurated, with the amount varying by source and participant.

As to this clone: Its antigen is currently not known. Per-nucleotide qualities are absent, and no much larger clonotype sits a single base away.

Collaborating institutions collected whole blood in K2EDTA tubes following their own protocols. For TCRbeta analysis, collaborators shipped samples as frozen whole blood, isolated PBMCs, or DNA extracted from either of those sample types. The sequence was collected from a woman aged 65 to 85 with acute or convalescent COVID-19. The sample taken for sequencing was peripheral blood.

The bases are TGTGCCAGCAGTTTTGGGACAGGGTATGGCTACACCTTC. Its amino acids are CASSFGTGYGYTF. The sequence joins TRBV12-3 or TRBV12-4 to TRBJ1-2; TRBD1 aligns with 9 central bases. V and J are trimmed by 3 bases and 5 bases, and the gene matches miss 1 base of the junction. The CDR3 sequence holds 13 residues, the cysteine and phenylalanine included. The sequence is cut down to CDR3 DNA, 39 bases in frame from base 1.